Sequencing of this TCR beta chain was carried out in a study of response to subunit inactivated influenza vaccine. Study observations and caveats: The authors suggested that every seasonal influenza vaccination recruits few new T cells.

This clonotype turned up a few times. Its antigen remains unknown. TCRdb re-derived calls from the RT-PCR reads in MiXCR, one entry per CDR3 protein. In the table there are approximately 680,000 distinct CDR3 sequences, 15% to 19% of which are singletons. This CDR3 comprises 13 residues. Germline CDR1 and CDR2: DFQATT and SNEGSKA (reference sequence). With 1 base removed from V and 9 bases from J, the gap between germline ends came to 15 bases. The sequencing here drew on PBMCs from blood, taken roughly 12 days after vaccination. The source is a man aged 45-65 years who received an inactivated influenza vaccine. The chain carries TRBV20-1 and TRBJ2-5; either TRBD1 or TRBD2 may supply D (5 bases each). CDR3 bases: TGCAGTGCTAGAGGGGGATGGGGGTTAGCCCAGTACTTC. Encoded protein: CSARGGWGLAQYF.